The clone carrying this T cell receptor beta chain was counted at least ten times. With 5 bases removed from V and 6 bases from J, the gap between germline ends came to 14 bases. Germline-derived CDR1 and CDR2 are MNHEY and SVGAGI. The CDR3 extends over 14 amino acids. This sample was included in a study of molecular identifiers for immune sequencing clone quantification. Sorted cell numbers of roughly 18,000 to 1,000,000, with 10%, 30% or 50% RNA, served as input for naive CD8 libraries. From the PCR reads, TCRdb called clonotypes with MiXCR, one entry per CDR3 protein. This sample has about 640,000 distinct CDR3 sequences, with about 20% found just once.

The rearrangement links TRBV6-5 to TRBJ1-5, with D perhaps matching TRBD1 (6 bases). Sequencing was performed on naive CD8+ T cells from blood, with Jurkat cell RNA spiked in. Described subset: FACS-sorted CD8+CD4-CCR7+CD45RA+ naive T cells. The clonotype comes from a human donor in good health. Some libraries in this study had Jurkat cell RNA spiked in. The CDR3 here is CASSPGGAGQPQHF. The CDR3 nucleotides are TGTGCCAGCAGTCCCGGGGGCGCGGGTCAGCCCCAGCATTTT.